The rows below give T cell receptor beta chains drawn from one sample of a study of blood T cell repertoires in COVID-19. Libraries were prepared by immunoSEQ multiplex PCR; TCRdb keeps only in-frame clonotypes and omits some of them. This sample yields over 120,000 clones, of which about 79% are seen a single time; approximately 10% belongs to the top ten. The sequenced material came from peripheral blood. These receptors originate from a man between 60 and 75 years old with active or convalescent COVID-19. Each CDR3 is given with its conserved first and last residue. D genes are given only for firm matches. The size of a clone is reported for some rows only, either as once, few or many, or as a class for expanded clones.

d_call | j_call | v_call | clone_size | cdr3_nt | cdr3_aa
NA | TRBJ2-5 | TRBV7-9 | NA | TGTGCCAGCAGCCGAAGGACTAACCAAGAGACCCAGTACTTC | CASSRRTNQETQYF
NA | TRBJ1-1 | TRBV6-2/TRBV6-3 | once | TGTGCCAGCAGTTTCCCCTTTTGGGCCCGGAGGGGCACTGAAGCTTTCTTT | CASSFPFWARRGTEAFF
TRBD1 | TRBJ2-5 | TRBV7-2 | NA | TGTGCCAGCAGGTGGGGACAGGGGGGTGAAGAGACCCAGTACTTC | CASRWGQGGEETQYF
TRBD1 | TRBJ1-5 | TRBV4-3 | NA | TGCGCCAGCAGCCAAGATTTCCCCTGGGGGACAGGGCATCAGCCCCAGCATTTT | CASSQDFPWGTGHQPQHF
NA | TRBJ1-2 | TRBV5-6 | NA | TGTGCCAGCAGCACAGACACGTCAGGCTACACCTTC | CASSTDTSGYTF
NA | TRBJ1-2 | TRBV19 | NA | TGTGCCATCGCACTCCCGGGGGTAGGGCATGGCTACACCTTC | CAIALPGVGHGYTF
NA | TRBJ2-1 | TRBV5-4 | NA | TGTGCCAGCAGCTCCCGCAGGGATAAATCCTTCAATGAGCAGTTCTTC | CASSSRRDKSFNEQFF
NA | TRBJ1-1 | TRBV7-9 | NA | TGTGCCAGCAGCCGACAGGACAACACTGAAGCTTTCTTT | CASSRQDNTEAFF
NA | TRBJ2-1 | TRBV11-3 | few | TGTGCCAGCAGCTTAGATCTCGAAAGGGGCAATGAGCAGTTCTTC | CASSLDLERGNEQFF
TRBD1 | TRBJ1-2 | TRBV9 | few | TGTGCCAGCAGCGAACGACAGGGGGCTCTAAGTGGCTACACCTTC | CASSERQGALSGYTF
NA | TRBJ1-3 | TRBV10-3 | NA | TGTGCCATCAGTGGAAACAAGGGGGGAAACACCATATATTTT | CAISGNKGGNTIYF
NA | TRBJ1-4 | TRBV19 | NA | TGTGCCAGTAGTCTCAGTCTAGTAACTAATGAAAAACTGTTTTTT | CASSLSLVTNEKLFF
TRBD2 | TRBJ2-3 | TRBV4-3 | NA | TGCGCCAGCAGCCAACAAGCGGGGGGCCGCACAGATACGCAGTATTTT | CASSQQAGGRTDTQYF
NA | TRBJ1-5 | TRBV24-1 | NA | TGTGCCACCAGTGACAGGGACAATCAGCCCCAGCATTTT | CATSDRDNQPQHF
NA | TRBJ2-5 | TRBV14 | NA | TGTGCCAGCAGCCGTGGGACAGTGCGGGGAGAGACCCAGTACTTC | CASSRGTVRGETQYF
NA | TRBJ1-6 | TRBV11-3 | NA | TGTGCCAGCAGCCGGGCAGGGGACTCACCCCTCCACTTT | CASSRAGDSPLHF
NA | TRBJ1-1 | TRBV27 | few | TGTGCCAGCAGTTTTCGCAGGAACACTGAAGCTTTCTTT | CASSFRRNTEAFF
NA | TRBJ2-5 | TRBV14 | NA | TGTGCCAGCAGCCGAAACAGGGCGCAAGAGACCCAGTACTTC | CASSRNRAQETQYF
NA | TRBJ1-3 | TRBV7-6 | NA | TGTGCCAGCAGCTTCCAGGACAGTGGAAACACCATATATTTT | CASSFQDSGNTIYF
NA | TRBJ1-2 | TRBV9 | NA | TGTGCCAGCAGGGGGACATCTAACTATGGCTACACCTTC | CASRGTSNYGYTF
NA | TRBJ1-1 | TRBV14 | once | TGTGCCAGCAGTGAACAGTTGAACACTGAAGCTTTCTTT | CASSEQLNTEAFF
TRBD1 | TRBJ1-1 | TRBV5-1 | few | TGCGCCAGCAGCTTGGGGGACAGGCGGAAGAACACTGAAGCTTTCTTT | CASSLGDRRKNTEAFF
NA | TRBJ1-2 | TRBV4-1 | NA | TGCGCCAGCAGCCAAGATCCCACTGGCAGGGGCTATGGCTACACCTTC | CASSQDPTGRGYGYTF
NA | TRBJ1-1 | TRBV7-2 | NA | TGTGCCAGCAGCTATCAGGGCGGAGTGAACACTGAAGCTTTCTTT | CASSYQGGVNTEAFF
TRBD2 | TRBJ2-1 | TRBV30 | NA | TGTGCCTGTTCACTGCGGGCTAGCGGGGGGGCCCTCTCCTACAATGAGCAGTTCTTC | CACSLRASGGALSYNEQFF
TRBD2 | TRBJ2-4 | TRBV20-1 | NA | TGCAGTGCTAGTCCCGGGACTAGCGGGAGTAACATTCAGTACTTC | CSASPGTSGSNIQYF
NA | TRBJ1-2 | TRBV6-1 | NA | TGTGCCAGCAGTGAGCCTGGGGCAGCTAACTATGGCTACACCTTC | CASSEPGAANYGYTF
NA | TRBJ1-1 | TRBV19 | NA | TGTGCCAGTACTAGAGGCGATCGAAACACTGAAGCTTTCTTT | CASTRGDRNTEAFF
NA | TRBJ2-5 | TRBV7-2 | NA | TGTGCCAGCAGCCTGTTTTCGACTAGCCAAGAGACCCAGTACTTC | CASSLFSTSQETQYF
NA | TRBJ1-6 | TRBV12-3/TRBV12-4 | NA | TGTGCCAGCAGTTTACAGGGGTCCTCACCCCTCCACTTT | CASSLQGSSPLHF
NA | TRBJ2-1 | TRBV7-2 | NA | TGTGCCAGCAGGCCGCCTAGCGTTACCTACAATGAGCAGTTCTTC | CASRPPSVTYNEQFF
NA | TRBJ1-1 | TRBV6-5 | once | TGTGCCAGCAGTTACCCGTCTTCAGGGAACACTGAAGCTTTCTTT | CASSYPSSGNTEAFF
TRBD1 | TRBJ1-6 | TRBV6-5 | once | TGTGCCAGCAGTTACGAAGGACAGGATAATTCACCCCTCCACTTT | CASSYEGQDNSPLHF
NA | TRBJ1-1 | TRBV6-4 | NA | TGTGCCAGCAGTGAGGGGGGAGGAGGCACTGAAGCTTTCTTT | CASSEGGGGTEAFF
NA | TRBJ1-2 | TRBV14 | once | TGTGCCAGCAGCCACCGAATGGGTCAGGGATGGTATGGCTACACCTTC | CASSHRMGQGWYGYTF
TRBD1 | TRBJ1-1 | TRBV28 | NA | TGTGCCAGCAGTTTACCCCCACTCGACAGGGCGTACACTGAAGCTTTCTTT | CASSLPPLDRAYTEAFF